This TCR beta chain was retrieved from a study of Ad26.COV2.S vaccination and SARS-CoV-2 variants. As for the study in general: Once, or twice with 56 days between doses, Ad26.COV2.S was given intramuscularly.

V was pared by 4 bases and J by 10 bases, with 15 bases between. The CDR3 has 12 amino acids. Germline V gene lookup returns CDR1 SQVTM and CDR2 ANQGSEA. About this clone: Its cognate antigen is unknown.

Regarding treatment: approximately 18 received Ad26.COV2.S at low or high dose, single or two shots; 5 received placebo; per-sample allocation not given. The samples date from day 63 after the first vaccine or placebo injection. The vaccine antigen was prefusion-stabilized Wuhan SARS-CoV-2 spike. Study-wide points: Across vaccine and placebo recipients, the breadth of non-spike TCRs was similar.

TCRdb keeps only in-frame clones here, not all; method: immunoSEQ multiplex PCR. The sample comprises about 680,000 clones, roughly 90% of which are singletons, and 1.5% rests with the top ten. This clonotype originated in a person between 18 and 60 years old who received the Ad26.COV2.S COVID-19 vaccine or a placebo. V gene TRBV29-1 combines with J gene TRBJ2-3, with no clear D. This sample comprised peripheral blood, obtained in a trial of Ad26.COV2.S vaccine versus placebo. The CDR3 loop is CSVGGMEKAQYF. CDR3 in DNA: TGCAGCGTTGGGGGAATGGAAAAAGCGCAGTATTTT.